Following are 26 T cell receptor beta chains from one sample sequenced in a study of PD-L1 blockade in urothelial cancer. Regarding time point: peripheral blood 6 weeks after treatment start. Assay used: immunoSEQ multiplex PCR; TCRdb lists only in-frame clones, some missing. Of roughly 100,000 clones listed, 70% to 90% were seen once; the top ten hold under 9.5%. This specimen was PBMCs, taken around atezolizumab (anti-PD-L1) treatment. The source is a man between 65 and 85 years old with urothelial cancer.

The chain links TRBV5-4 to TRBJ2-7; a weak D match, TRBD2 (5 bases). V lost 3 bases and J 5 bases, leaving 18 bases between the germline ends. Looked up from germline, CDR1 is SGHNT and CDR2 is YYREEE (reference sequence). The CDR3 totals 15 residues. CDR3 sequence reads: CASSSTPTNSDEQYF. CDR3 DNA: TGTGCCAGCAGCTCAACCCCGACTAACAGCGACGAGCAGTACTTC.

On this clone: A much larger clone lies a single base off, so this may be a read error. CDR3 loop: CASSLPGNTEAFF. The CDR3 nucleotides read TGTGCCAGCAGCTTGCCAGGGAACACTGAAGCTTTCTTT. V gene TRBV5-4 combines with J gene TRBJ1-1, with D unresolved. This CDR3 contains 13 residues. Trimming left V 1 base short and J 1 base short, with 5 bases between. Germline CDR1 and CDR2: SGHNT and YYREEE (reference sequence). Full variable domain (outside the CDR3, taken from reference TRBV5-4 and TRBJ1-1): ETGVTQSPTHLIKTRGQQVTLRCSSQSGHNTVSWYQQALGQGPQFIFQYYREEENGRGNFPPRFSGLQFPNYSSELNVNALELDDSALYLCASSLPGNTEAFFGQGTRLTVV.

This clone was seen a handful of times. V usage is TRBV5-1 and J usage is TRBJ1-2; 11 bases align to TRBD1. The CDR3 is 17 residues long. Germline V CDR1 and CDR2: SGHRS, YFSETQ. With 5 bases clipped from V and 6 bases from J, the junction kept 15 bases outside the gene matches. The CDR3, as DNA: TGCGCCAGCAGTTTTGACGGGACAGGGGGAAGAAAGGATGGCTACACCTTC. This translates into CASSFDGTGGRKDGYTF.

V is TRBV2 and J is TRBJ1-1; 9 bases agree with TRBD1. The CDR3 has 13 amino acids. Trimming cost V 6 bases and J 3 bases; bases outside gene matches: 2. The V gene's germline CDR1 is SNHLY and CDR2 FYNNEI. The CDR3 region is CASRWDRDTEAFF. The CDR3 DNA is TGTGCCAGCAGGTGGGACAGGGACACTGAAGCTTTCTTT.

The chain carries TRBV4-1 and TRBJ1-1; tentatively, D is TRBD1 (6 bases). CDR3 size: 14 residues. Germline V gene sequence: CDR1 MGHRA, CDR2 YSYEKL. V was shortened by 3 bases and J by 3 bases, with 11 bases between the two germline ends. The CDR3 loop reads CASSQSDRYTEAFF. For the CDR3, the DNA is TGCGCCAGCAGCCAGAGTGACAGGTACACTGAAGCTTTCTTT.

V gene TRBV5-4 combines with J gene TRBJ1-2; 7 bases map to TRBD1. This CDR3 is built from 14 residues. Germline assignment: CDR1 SGHNT and CDR2 YYREEE (reference sequence). J gave up 2 bases and V 3 bases, and 4 bases lay outside the gene matches. This chain's CDR3 is CASSSPGQNYGYTF. In nucleotides, the CDR3 is TGTGCCAGCAGCTCACCGGGACAGAACTATGGCTACACCTTC.

The chain recombines TRBV10-1 with TRBJ1-2, with D tentatively TRBD1 (5 bases). Germline assignment: CDR1 WNHNN and CDR2 SYGVQD (reference sequence). V gave up 0 bases and J gave up 5 bases, with 19 bases separating them. This CDR3 spans 17 amino acids. The CDR3 DNA sequence: TGCGCCAGCAGTGAGTCGATCTTGACAGTCAAAAGGTATGGCTACACCTTC. Residues: CASSESILTVKRYGYTF.

The J gene is TRBJ2-1, the V gene TRBV2; 8 bases fit TRBD1. Germline CDR1 is SNHLY and CDR2 is FYNNEI. This CDR3 is built from 14 residues. V shed 6 bases and J 2 bases; nucleotides not matched to a gene: 3. The chain's CDR3 is CASRDREAYNEQFF. CDR3 in DNA: TGTGCCAGCAGGGACAGGGAAGCCTACAATGAGCAGTTCTTC.

This chain uses TRBV30 with TRBJ1-1; the D is unclear. This CDR3 spans 12 amino acids. Per germline, CDR1 GTSNPN and CDR2 SVGIG (reference sequence). Trimming left V 2 bases short and J 4 bases short, with 8 bases between. This CDR3 is CAWSNGVTEAFF. In nucleotides, the CDR3 is TGTGCCTGGAGTAACGGGGTCACTGAAGCTTTCTTT.

The chain couples TRBV5-1 to TRBJ2-1; D is perhaps TRBD1 (5 bases). Trimming removed 0 bases from V and 6 bases from J, with 13 bases in between. Germline assignment: CDR1 SGHRS and CDR2 YFSETQ. CDR3 size: 15 residues. CDR3 DNA: TGCGCCAGCAGCTTGGGACAGATTTCGATCAATGAGCAGTTCTTC. As protein: CASSLGQISINEQFF. Full variable domain (rest looked up from reference TRBV5-1 and TRBJ2-1): KAGVTQTPRYLIKTRGQQVTLSCSPISGHRSVSWYQQTPGQGLQFLFEYFSETQRNKGNFPGRFSGRQFSNSRSEMNVSTLELGDSALYLCASSLGQISINEQFFGPGTRLTVL.

V and J are TRBV5-4 and TRBJ1-6, with 7 bases identical to TRBD1. The CDR3 spans 15 residues. CDR1 is SGHNT and CDR2 is YYREEE in the germline V gene (reference sequence). The V gene end was trimmed by 6 bases and the J gene end by 5 bases; junction bases not matched to a gene: 8. CDR3 nucleotide sequence: TGTGCCAGCACCTCCGAGGGGGCAAATAATTCACCCCTCCACTTT. It translates to CASTSEGANNSPLHF.

V usage is TRBV7-2 and J usage is TRBJ2-7; possible D gene TRBD1, 6 bases. CDR3 length: 15 amino acids. V lost 1 base and J lost 7, with 17 bases in between. Germline assignment: CDR1 SGHTA and CDR2 FQGNSA. The CDR3 DNA reads TGTGCCAGCAGCTTAGATCAGGGGAACGGAAGGGAGCAGTACTTC. Its translation: CASSLDQGNGREQYF.

The genes are TRBV19 and TRBJ2-5, with D possibly matching TRBD1 (7 bases). The CDR3 has 15 amino acids. V lost 5 bases and J lost 5, with 18 bases in between. Germline loops: CDR1 LNHDA, CDR2 SQIVND (reference sequence). The CDR3 DNA reads TGTGCCAGTAGTCCTGGCCAGGGGGGAAAGGAGACCCAGTACTTC. It codes for CASSPGQGGKETQYF. Based on the CDR3 plus reference TRBV19 and TRBJ2-5, the full variable domain is DGGITQSPKYLFRKEGQNVTLSCEQNLNHDAMYWYRQDPGQGLRLIYYSQIVNDFQKGDIAEGYSVSREKKESFPLTVTSAQKNPTAFYLCASSPGQGGKETQYFGPGTRLLVL.

The J gene is TRBJ2-1, the V gene TRBV11-2, with D uncertain. The CDR3 is 13 residues long. Per germline, CDR1 SGHAT and CDR2 FQNNGV. Trimming cost V 2 bases and J 4 bases, with 6 bases left between them. DNA for the CDR3: TGTGCCAGCAGCTTACTGCGGTACAATGAGCAGTTCTTC. Its translation is CASSLLRYNEQFF.

This chain links TRBV15 with TRBJ1-5; 7 bases map to TRBD1. CDR3 length: 18 amino acids. CDR1 and CDR2 from the germline V gene are LNHNV and YYDKDF (reference sequence). J gave up 0 bases and V 5 bases, and 13 bases lay outside the gene matches. CDR3 DNA: TGTGCCACCAGCGGACATTCCGGGACAGCCTATAGCAATCAGCCCCAGCATTTT. Its protein product is CATSGHSGTAYSNQPQHF.

The J gene is TRBJ2-5, the V gene TRBV6-1, with a possible D match to TRBD2 (6 bases). Trimming took off 4 bases at V and 5 bases at J, with 11 bases between the two ends. The CDR3 totals 13 residues. The germline V gene has CDR1 MNHNS and CDR2 SASEGT. CDR3 DNA sequence: TGTGCCAGCAGTGTCTCGGGGGTCGAGACCCAGTACTTC. Its translation is CASSVSGVETQYF.

The chain carries TRBV2 and TRBJ2-2; 9 bases fit TRBD1. The V gene's germline CDR1 is SNHLY and CDR2 FYNNEI. V lost 8 bases, J lost 3 bases, and 4 bases stayed unmatched. The CDR3 extends over 14 amino acids. The CDR3 is CASGRQGDTGELFF. The CDR3 region has the DNA TGTGCCAGCGGGCGACAGGGGGACACCGGGGAGCTGTTTTTT.

This clone was seen a single time. The rearrangement links TRBV27 to TRBJ2-7; the D gene is possibly TRBD1 (8 bases). V was clipped by 6 bases and J by 4 bases, with 31 bases between them. CDR1 is MNHEY and CDR2 is SMNVEV in the germline V gene (reference sequence). CDR3 length: 19 amino acids. DNA for the CDR3: TGTGCCAGCAGGATTCGACAGGGGACTACCAACACCCCCCCTTACGAGCAGTACTTC. This translates into CASRIRQGTTNTPPYEQYF.

Note on this clone: At one end the junction does not follow the germline gene, possibly because of a read error. This CDR3 is also generated by other DNA sequences in the sample. The rearrangement links TRBV7-7 to TRBJ2-1; D is uncertain. This CDR3 comprises 13 residues. Germline V lookup: CDR1 SSHAT, CDR2 FNYEAQ (reference sequence). The CDR3 sequence is CASSLSPNNEQFF. Written as DNA, the CDR3 is TGTGCTAGCAGCTTGAGCCCTAACAATGAGCAGTTCTTC.

The CDR3 region is CASSTTGGAGQPQHF. Written as DNA, the CDR3 is TGTGCCAGCAGCACGACGGGGGGGGCCGGTCAGCCCCAGCATTTT. This rearrangement joins TRBV7-2 to TRBJ1-5; D may be TRBD1 (6 bases). The CDR3 extends over 15 amino acids. V lost 5 bases and J lost 6, with 17 bases in between. Germline V CDR1 and CDR2: SGHTA, FQGNSA.

The chain carries TRBV10-3 and TRBJ2-3; TRBD2 might be the D (6 bases). Between the trimmed V and J ends, which lost 3 bases and 14 bases, there was a span of 21 bases. The germline CDR1 and CDR2 sequences are ENHRY and SYGVKD. This CDR3 comprises 14 residues. The chain's CDR3 is CAISDLHPGRGLYF. CDR3 nucleotides: TGTGCCATCAGTGACCTACATCCCGGGAGAGGTCTGTATTTT.

V usage is TRBV23-1 and J usage is TRBJ1-1, with D hard to call. TRBV23-1 belongs to the ORF category, with a function that is uncertain. CDR3 length: 13 amino acids. Trimming shortened V by 7 bases and J by 3 bases, and 12 bases separated the two germline ends. The CDR3 loop is CASTGSSHTEAFF. The CDR3 coding sequence is TGCGCCAGCACAGGTTCGTCCCACACTGAAGCTTTCTTT.

Only a few counts were recorded for this clone. The chain is built from TRBV7-8 and TRBJ1-6; D is unresolved. The germline CDR1 and CDR2 sequences are SGHVS and FQNEAQ. V lost 5 bases, J lost 7 bases, and 9 bases lay in between. CDR3 length equals 13 residues. The CDR3 bases are TGTGCCAGCAGCCCCGGGGTAAATTCACCCCTCCACTTT. It encodes CASSPGVNSPLHF.

This clone was seen once. The rearrangement joins TRBV19 to TRBJ2-2; the D is unclear. Trimming stripped 1 base from V and 5 bases from J, with 8 bases between. This CDR3 region has 14 residues. From germline, CDR1 is LNHDA and CDR2 SQIVND (reference sequence). DNA of the CDR3: TGTGCCAGTAGTATAGTGGTCGAGACCGGGGAGCTGTTTTTT. Its protein is CASSIVVETGELFF.

V usage is TRBV25-1 and J usage is TRBJ2-3, with D tentatively TRBD2 (6 bases). Trimming shortened V by 4 bases and J by 7 bases, and 18 bases separated the two germline ends. In germline, CDR1 is MGHDK, CDR2 SYGVNS. There are 15 residues in the CDR3. CDR3 DNA sequence: TGTGCCAGCAGTGCCCTGGAGGGGTTTCGAAATACGCAGTATTTT. It yields the protein CASSALEGFRNTQYF.

DNA of the CDR3: TGTGCCATCAGAGCTAGCGGGGGGGCGAAGGATGAGCAGTTCTTC. Its protein product is CAIRASGGAKDEQFF. The chain is built from TRBV10-3 and TRBJ2-1, with TRBD2 matching 12 bases. There are 15 residues in the CDR3. Trimming took 6 bases from V and 8 from J; bases not matched to a gene: 8. Germline-derived CDR1 and CDR2 are ENHRY and SYGVKD.